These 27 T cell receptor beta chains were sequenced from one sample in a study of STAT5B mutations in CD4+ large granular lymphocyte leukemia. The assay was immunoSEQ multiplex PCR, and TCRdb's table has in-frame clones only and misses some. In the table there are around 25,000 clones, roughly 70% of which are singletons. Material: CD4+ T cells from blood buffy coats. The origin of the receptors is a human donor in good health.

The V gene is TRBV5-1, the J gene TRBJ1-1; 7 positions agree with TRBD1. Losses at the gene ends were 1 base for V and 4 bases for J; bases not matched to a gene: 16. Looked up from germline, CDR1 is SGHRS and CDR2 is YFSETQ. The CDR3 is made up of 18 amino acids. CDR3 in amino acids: CASSLLPWGAGGGTEAFF. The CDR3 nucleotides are TGCGCCAGCAGCTTGTTACCGTGGGGAGCAGGGGGTGGCACTGAAGCTTTCTTT.

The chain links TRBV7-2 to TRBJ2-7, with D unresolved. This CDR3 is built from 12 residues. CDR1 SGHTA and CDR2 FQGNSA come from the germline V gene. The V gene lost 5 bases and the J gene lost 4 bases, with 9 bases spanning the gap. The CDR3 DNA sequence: TGTGCCAGCAGCCAATCGGAGTACGAGCAGTACTTC. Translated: CASSQSEYEQYF.

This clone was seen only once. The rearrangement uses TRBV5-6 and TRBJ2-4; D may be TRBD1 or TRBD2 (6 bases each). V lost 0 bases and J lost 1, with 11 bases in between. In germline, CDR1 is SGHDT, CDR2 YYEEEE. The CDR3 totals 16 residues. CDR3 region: CASSLEGGMAKNIQYF. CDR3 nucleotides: TGTGCCAGCAGCTTGGAGGGGGGTATGGCCAAAAACATTCAGTACTTC.

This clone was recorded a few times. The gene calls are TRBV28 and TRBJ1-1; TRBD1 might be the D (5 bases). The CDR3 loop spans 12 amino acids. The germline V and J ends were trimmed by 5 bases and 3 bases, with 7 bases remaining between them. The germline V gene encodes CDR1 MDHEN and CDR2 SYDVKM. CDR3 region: CASSTGHTEAFF. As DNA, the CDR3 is TGTGCCAGCAGTACAGGACACACTGAAGCTTTCTTT.

The CDR3: CASSGLAGGISSYNEQFF. The CDR3 coding sequence is TGTGCCAGCAGTGGACTAGCGGGGGGAATAAGCTCCTACAATGAGCAGTTCTTC. The rearrangement joins TRBV6-1 to TRBJ2-1, with 13 bases that match TRBD2. The length of the CDR3 is 18 residues. Trimming at V came to 4 bases and at J to 0 bases, leaving 6 bases not matched to a gene. Germline values: CDR1 MNHNS, CDR2 SASEGT.

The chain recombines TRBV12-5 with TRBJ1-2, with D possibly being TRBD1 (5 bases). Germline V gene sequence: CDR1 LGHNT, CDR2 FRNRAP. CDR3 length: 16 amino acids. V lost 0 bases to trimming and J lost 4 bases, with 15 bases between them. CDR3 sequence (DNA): TGTGCTAGTGGTTTGGTCCCCACGGGAGACAGCTATGGCTACACCTTC. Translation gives CASGLVPTGDSYGYTF.

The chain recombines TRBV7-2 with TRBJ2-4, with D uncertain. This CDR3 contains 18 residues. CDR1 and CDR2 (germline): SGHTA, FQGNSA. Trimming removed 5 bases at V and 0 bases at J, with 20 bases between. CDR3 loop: CASSPRTSLSLAKNIQYF. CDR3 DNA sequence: TGTGCCAGCAGCCCCCGGACCTCGTTATCCCTAGCCAAAAACATTCAGTACTTC.

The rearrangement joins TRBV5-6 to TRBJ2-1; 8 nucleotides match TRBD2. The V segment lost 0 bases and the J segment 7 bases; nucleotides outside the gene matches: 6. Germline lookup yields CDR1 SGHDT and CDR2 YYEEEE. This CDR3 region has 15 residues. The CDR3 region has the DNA TGTGCCAGCAGCTTGGACGGCGGGGGGAGGAATGAGCAGTTCTTC. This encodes CASSLDGGGRNEQFF.

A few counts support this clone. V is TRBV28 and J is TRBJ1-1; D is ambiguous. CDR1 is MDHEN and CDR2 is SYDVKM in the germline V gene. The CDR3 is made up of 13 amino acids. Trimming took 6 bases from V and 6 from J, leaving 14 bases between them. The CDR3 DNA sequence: TGTGCCAGCAGCCCTCCAGGCATCGCTGAAGCTTTCTTT. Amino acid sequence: CASSPPGIAEAFF.

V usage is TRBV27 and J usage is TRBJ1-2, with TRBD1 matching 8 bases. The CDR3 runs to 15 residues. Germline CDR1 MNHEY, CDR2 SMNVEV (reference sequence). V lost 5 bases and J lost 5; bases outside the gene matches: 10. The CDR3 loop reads CASSKQGQVHYGYTF. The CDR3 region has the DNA TGTGCCAGCAGTAAGCAGGGACAGGTGCATTATGGCTACACCTTC.

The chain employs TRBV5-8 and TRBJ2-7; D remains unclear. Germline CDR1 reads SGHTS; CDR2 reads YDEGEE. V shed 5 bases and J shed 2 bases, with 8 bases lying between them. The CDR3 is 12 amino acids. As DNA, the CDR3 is TGTGCCAGCAGTTTAGGGACCTACGAGCAGTACTTC. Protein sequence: CASSLGTYEQYF.

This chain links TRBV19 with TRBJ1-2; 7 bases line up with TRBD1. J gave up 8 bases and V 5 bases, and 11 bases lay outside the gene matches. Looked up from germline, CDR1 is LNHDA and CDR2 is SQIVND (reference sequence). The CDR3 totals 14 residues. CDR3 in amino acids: CASSSPTGLRGYTF. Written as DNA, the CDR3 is TGTGCCAGTAGTTCCCCGACAGGGTTGAGAGGCTACACCTTC.

The CDR3 region is CATSGNEQGAWGNTIYF. The CDR3 DNA follows: TGTGCCACCAGCGGAAATGAACAGGGGGCGTGGGGAAACACCATATATTTT. V is TRBV15 and J is TRBJ1-3; 9 bases fit TRBD1. The ends lost 5 bases at V and 4 bases at J; junction bases unmatched: 12. CDR3 length: 17 residues. Germline CDR1 and CDR2: LNHNV and YYDKDF (reference sequence). Together with reference TRBV15 and TRBJ1-3, the CDR3 gives the full variable domain: DAMVIQNPRYQVTQFGKPVTLSCSQTLNHNVMYWYQQKSSQAPKLLFHYYDKDFNNEADTPDNFQSRRPNTSFCFLDIRSPGLGDTAMYLCATSGNEQGAWGNTIYFGEGSWLTVV.

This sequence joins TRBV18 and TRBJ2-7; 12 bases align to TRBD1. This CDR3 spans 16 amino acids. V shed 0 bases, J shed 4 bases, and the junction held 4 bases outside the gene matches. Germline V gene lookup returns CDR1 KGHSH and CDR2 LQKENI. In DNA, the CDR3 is TGTGCCAGCTCACCACCTTGGGACAGGGGGCTGTACGAGCAGTACTTC. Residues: CASSPPWDRGLYEQYF.

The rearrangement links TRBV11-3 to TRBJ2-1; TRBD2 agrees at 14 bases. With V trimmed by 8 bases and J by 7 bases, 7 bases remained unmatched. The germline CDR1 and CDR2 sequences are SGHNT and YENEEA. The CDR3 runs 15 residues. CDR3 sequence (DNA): TGTGCCAGCTCCCGACTAGCGGGGGGGAGGAATGAGCAGTTCTTC. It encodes CASSRLAGGRNEQFF.

The CDR3 loop reads CASSLTSGVPYEQYF. CDR3 bases: TGTGCCAGCAGCCTGACTAGCGGGGTCCCCTACGAGCAGTACTTC. The chain links TRBV7-6 to TRBJ2-7; TRBD2 matches 11 bases. Germline CDR1 and CDR2: SGHVS and FNYEAQ. Trimming took 5 bases from V and 2 from J; bases not matched to a gene: 5. CDR3 length equals 15 residues.

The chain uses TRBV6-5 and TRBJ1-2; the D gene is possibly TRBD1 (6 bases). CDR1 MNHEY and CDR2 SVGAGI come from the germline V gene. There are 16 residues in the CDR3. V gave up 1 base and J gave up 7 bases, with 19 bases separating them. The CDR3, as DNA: TGTGCCAGCAGTTACTACAGGGATATCGTGGTGGGTGGCTACACCTTC. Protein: CASSYYRDIVVGGYTF.

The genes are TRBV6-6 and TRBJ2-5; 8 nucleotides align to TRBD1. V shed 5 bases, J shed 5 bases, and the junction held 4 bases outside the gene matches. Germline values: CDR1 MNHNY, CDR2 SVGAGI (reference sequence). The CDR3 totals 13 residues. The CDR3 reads CASSPGQGETQYF. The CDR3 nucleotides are TGTGCCAGCAGTCCTGGACAGGGTGAGACCCAGTACTTC.

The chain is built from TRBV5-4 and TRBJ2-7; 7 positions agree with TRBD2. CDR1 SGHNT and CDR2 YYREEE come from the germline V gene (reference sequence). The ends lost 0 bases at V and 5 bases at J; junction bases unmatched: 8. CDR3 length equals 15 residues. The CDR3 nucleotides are TGTGCCAGCAGCTTGGGGGACTATCCACCCGACGAGCAGTACTTC. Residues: CASSLGDYPPDEQYF.

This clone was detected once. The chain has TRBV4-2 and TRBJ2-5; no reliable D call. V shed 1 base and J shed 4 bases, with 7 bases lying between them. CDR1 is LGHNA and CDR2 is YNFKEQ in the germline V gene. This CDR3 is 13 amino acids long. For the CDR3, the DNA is TGTGCCAGCAGCCAAGGCCTGGGAGAGACCCAGTACTTC. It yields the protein CASSQGLGETQYF.

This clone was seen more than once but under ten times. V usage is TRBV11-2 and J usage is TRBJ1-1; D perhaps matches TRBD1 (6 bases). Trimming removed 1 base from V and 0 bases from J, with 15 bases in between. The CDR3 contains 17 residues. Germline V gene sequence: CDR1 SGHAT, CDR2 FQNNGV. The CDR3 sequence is CASSLGDTLPMNTEAFF. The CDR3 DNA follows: TGTGCCAGCAGCTTAGGGGACACCCTACCCATGAACACTGAAGCTTTCTTT.

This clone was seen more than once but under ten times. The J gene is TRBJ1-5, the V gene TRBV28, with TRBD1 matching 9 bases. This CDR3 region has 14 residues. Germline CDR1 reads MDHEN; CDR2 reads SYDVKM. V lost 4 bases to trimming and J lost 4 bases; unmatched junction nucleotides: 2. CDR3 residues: CASSSGQGNQPQHF. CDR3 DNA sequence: TGTGCCAGCAGTTCGGGACAGGGAAATCAGCCCCAGCATTTT.

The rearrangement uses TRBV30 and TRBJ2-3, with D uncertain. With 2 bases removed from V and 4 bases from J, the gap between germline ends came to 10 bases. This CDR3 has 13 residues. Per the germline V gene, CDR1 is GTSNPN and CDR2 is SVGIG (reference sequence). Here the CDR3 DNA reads TGTGCCTGGAGTCGTCTGGTATCAGATACGCAGTATTTT. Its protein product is CAWSRLVSDTQYF.

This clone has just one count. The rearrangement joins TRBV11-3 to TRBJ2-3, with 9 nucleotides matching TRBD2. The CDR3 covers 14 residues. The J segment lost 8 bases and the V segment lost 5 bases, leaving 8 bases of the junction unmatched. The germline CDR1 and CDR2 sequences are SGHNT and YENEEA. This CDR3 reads CASSKAGGSGTQYF. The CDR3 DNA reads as TGTGCCAGCAGCAAAGCGGGGGGTTCTGGTACGCAGTATTTT.

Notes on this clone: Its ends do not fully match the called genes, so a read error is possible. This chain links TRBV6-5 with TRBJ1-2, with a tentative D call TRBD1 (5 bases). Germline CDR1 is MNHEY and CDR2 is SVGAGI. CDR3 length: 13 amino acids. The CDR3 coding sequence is TGTGCCAGCAGACCTCCGAGGGACGGGAGGATTATTTTC. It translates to CASRPPRDGRIIF.

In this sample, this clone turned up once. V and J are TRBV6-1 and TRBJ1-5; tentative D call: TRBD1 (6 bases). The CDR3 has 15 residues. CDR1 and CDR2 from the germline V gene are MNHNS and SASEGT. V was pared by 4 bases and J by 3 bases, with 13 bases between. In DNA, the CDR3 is TGTGCCAGCAGTGCCCAGGGGCTATCCAATCAGCCCCAGCATTTT. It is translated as CASSAQGLSNQPQHF.

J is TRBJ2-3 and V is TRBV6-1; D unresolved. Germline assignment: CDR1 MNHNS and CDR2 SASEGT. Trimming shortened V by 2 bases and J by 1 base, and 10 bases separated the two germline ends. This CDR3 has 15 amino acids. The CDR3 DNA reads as TGTGCCAGCAGTGAAAATCGCATCGGCACAGATACGCAGTATTTT. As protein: CASSENRIGTDTQYF.